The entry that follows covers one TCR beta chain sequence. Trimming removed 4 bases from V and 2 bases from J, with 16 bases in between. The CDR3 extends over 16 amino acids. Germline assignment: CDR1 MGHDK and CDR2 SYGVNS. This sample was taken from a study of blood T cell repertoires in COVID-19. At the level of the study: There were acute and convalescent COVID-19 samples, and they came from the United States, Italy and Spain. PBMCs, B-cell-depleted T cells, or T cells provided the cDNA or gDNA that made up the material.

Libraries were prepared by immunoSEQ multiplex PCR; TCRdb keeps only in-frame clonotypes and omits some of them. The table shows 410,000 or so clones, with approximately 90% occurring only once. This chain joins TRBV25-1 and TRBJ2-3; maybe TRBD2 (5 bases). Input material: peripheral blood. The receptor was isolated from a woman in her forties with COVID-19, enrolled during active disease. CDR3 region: CASSGGLGVNTDTQYF. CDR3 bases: TGTGCCAGCAGTGGAGGGTTGGGAGTCAACACAGATACGCAGTATTTT.